This note documents a single T cell receptor (beta chain) sequence. Sequencing used immunoSEQ multiplex PCR; TCRdb keeps in-frame clones, though not all of them. The sample has around 11,000 clones; 55% to 70% are singletons. The CDR3 sequence is 12 residues long. Trimming pared 2 bases from V and 8 bases from J, leaving 10 bases between. From germline, CDR1 is GTSNPN and CDR2 SVGIG (reference sequence). These data belong to a study of sequential checkpoint blockade in melanoma. Across the whole study: First-line arms were nivolumab then ipilimumab, or the reverse, randomized 1:1. Maintenance nivolumab came after either treatment sequence.

Treatment meaning: randomized to nivolumab then ipilimumab (arm A) or the reverse (arm B). None of the patients previously received DNA-damaging chemotherapy. Live CD3+CD8+ CD19− CD56− cells were sorted from PBMCs. The TCR sequence derives from a human donor with melanoma. The V and J genes are TRBV30 and TRBJ2-1; D remains unclear. The specimen was CD8+ T cells sorted from blood (inferred from file names), collected from a patient given nivolumab and ipilimumab in sequence. CDR3 protein: CAWSLLSHEQFF. The CDR3 DNA reads TGTGCCTGGAGTTTACTGTCGCATGAGCAGTTCTTC. The full variable domain, in which reference TRBV30 and TRBJ2-1 provide the parts outside the CDR3, is SQTIHQWPATLVQPVGSPLSLECTVEGTSNPNLYWYRQAAGRGLQLLFYSVGIGQISSEVPQNLSASRPQDRQFILSSKKLLLSDSGFYLCAWSLLSHEQFFGPGTRLTVL.